One sample yielded the 7 T cell receptor beta chains listed below, sequenced in a study of cytomegalovirus exposure and HLA in healthy donors. Profiled with immunoSEQ multiplex PCR; TCRdb holds only in-frame clones, not every one. Here the sample spans tens of thousands of clones, more than 95% being singletons. Sample: PBMCs. The origin of the receptors is a man aged 18 to 30 in good health and CMV-seronegative.

The chain employs TRBV18 and TRBJ1-3; 9 nucleotides match TRBD1. Germline loops: CDR1 KGHSH, CDR2 LQKENI. The junction had 12 bases not matched to a gene; V was cut back by 3 bases and J by 0 bases. The CDR3 length is 19 residues. In DNA form, the CDR3 reads TGTGCCAGCTCACCTAAACTCCGGGACAGGGCCTTCTCTGGAAACACCATATATTTT. This translates into CASSPKLRDRAFSGNTIYF.

The genes are TRBV5-1 and TRBJ2-2; 9 nucleotides match TRBD1. Germline V gene lookup returns CDR1 SGHRS and CDR2 YFSETQ. V trimming: 3 bases; J trimming: 0 bases; junction bases outside the gene matches: 12. The CDR3 is 19 residues long. CDR3: CASSSLTRQGGTNTGELFF. DNA for the CDR3: TGCGCCAGCAGCTCCCTAACCCGACAGGGGGGAACGAACACCGGGGAGCTGTTTTTT.

This chain uses TRBV19 with TRBJ2-7, with D possibly TRBD1 on 5 matching bases. The V end was cut by 1 base, the J end by 2 bases, with 12 bases between. The CDR3 runs to 15 residues. Germline-derived CDR1 and CDR2 are LNHDA and SQIVND (reference sequence). The CDR3 region has the DNA TGTGCCAGTAGTATAGTATGGGGCGAAACCTACGAGCAGTACTTC. Translated: CASSIVWGETYEQYF.

In regard to this clone: The same CDR3 can be traced to other DNA sequences in this sample. This chain connects TRBV6-6 to TRBJ1-1, with 7 bases lining up with TRBD1. V gave up 6 bases and J gave up 10 bases; unmatched junction bases: 11. The CDR3 has 13 amino acids. Germline lookup yields CDR1 MNHNY and CDR2 SVGAGI (reference sequence). The CDR3 nucleotides read TGTGCCAGCAGCCGCGGGACAGAGGGTCGAGCTTTCTTT. Translated, it gives CASSRGTEGRAFF.

The chain links TRBV30 to TRBJ1-2; possibly TRBD1 for D (5 bases). The ends were cut back, 4 bases at V and 7 bases at J, with 7 bases in the middle. The CDR3 sequence is 10 residues long. Per the germline V gene, CDR1 is GTSNPN and CDR2 is SVGIG (reference sequence). CDR3 amino acids: CAWKGSGYTF. As DNA, the CDR3 is TGTGCCTGGAAGGGGTCTGGCTACACCTTC. Together with reference TRBV30 and TRBJ1-2, the CDR3 gives the full variable domain: SQTIHQWPATLVQPVGSPLSLECTVEGTSNPNLYWYRQAAGRGLQLLFYSVGIGQISSEVPQNLSASRPQDRQFILSSKKLLLSDSGFYLCAWKGSGYTFGSGTRLTVV.

V usage is TRBV19 and J usage is TRBJ1-5, with D perhaps TRBD1 (6 bases). V was shortened by 5 bases and J by 5 bases, with 10 bases between the two germline ends. Germline loops: CDR1 LNHDA, CDR2 SQIVND (reference sequence). CDR3 size: 13 residues. The CDR3 is CASSRGADQPQHF. CDR3 nucleotide sequence: TGTGCCAGTAGTCGGGGGGCGGATCAGCCCCAGCATTTT. The complete variable domain, with remaining parts taken from reference TRBV19 and TRBJ1-5, reads DGGITQSPKYLFRKEGQNVTLSCEQNLNHDAMYWYRQDPGQGLRLIYYSQIVNDFQKGDIAEGYSVSREKKESFPLTVTSAQKNPTAFYLCASSRGADQPQHFGDGTRLSIL.

The V gene is TRBV29-1, the J gene TRBJ2-1; D is unresolved. The CDR3 covers 12 residues. Germline V gene sequence: CDR1 SQVTM, CDR2 ANQGSEA. V shed 3 bases and J shed 4 bases, with 7 bases lying between them. This CDR3 is CSVEGWYNEQFF. For the CDR3, the DNA is TGCAGCGTTGAGGGCTGGTACAATGAGCAGTTCTTC.